This T cell receptor beta chain came from a study of shared clonotypes between healthy human individuals. Findings and limits, study-wide: For sorted subsets, rarefaction showed incomplete sequencing despite large depth. Relative to clonotypes present in all four donors, those not shared had lower generation probabilities. The study generally estimated greater richness for naive than memory subsets. Measured sharing among donors was expected to vary with sequencing depth.

Profiled with immunoSEQ multiplex PCR; TCRdb holds only in-frame clones, not every one. The sample consists of under 2.5 million clones, less than 95% of them appearing once. Concerning this clone itself: What it binds is not known.

This CDR3 region has 16 residues. The germline V gene encodes CDR1 SGHTA and CDR2 FQGNSA. The V end lost 1 base, the J end lost 3 bases, and 15 bases lay between the germline ends. The chain employs TRBV7-2 and TRBJ1-2; D remains unclear. Sequencing input: naive CD4+ T cells from PBMCs. Subset noted: CD45RA+ positively selected. This TCR was recovered from a man younger than 35 in good health. Some clones in this sample may be carry-over from other donors' samples. The CDR3 bases are TGTGCCAGCAGCTTAGTCCCCGGGCCTGGGGACTATGGCTACACCTTC. It encodes CASSLVPGPGDYGYTF.